A single T cell receptor beta chain is shown here with its context. The specificity of this receptor is unknown. No clone much larger than this one lies a single base away; base qualities are absent. These data come from a study of T cell responses to AZD1222 COVID-19 vaccine (dated by TCRdb to 2020 to 2023). Describing the broader study: AZD1222 recipients whose second dose came at about 4 weeks and those whose second dose came at about 12 weeks were combined into one group, since spike-specific TCR depth and breadth did not differ between the two schedules. A total of under 250 trial participants underwent TCR sequencing, of whom approximately 200 had received two doses of AZD1222 and some 25 had received two doses of the MenACWY control vaccine. Enrollment into the trials was organized by age into subgroups of 18-55, 56-69 and 70-plus years, and those subgroups contained roughly 140, 27 and 60 TCR-sequenced participants, respectively. The study at large found these results: Reportedly, almost half of the unique spike-specific TCRs recognized epitopes lying outside the regions that are mutated in the B.1.351 and B.1.1.7 variants. In the small 56-69-year group, the increase in depth fell short of significance, most likely because of low power. Spike-specific TCR breadth and depth rose significantly after two AZD1222 doses compared with day 0 and with MenACWY recipients. Most participants were white British and females outnumbered males, and the authors suggested that clonal diversity may have been underestimated. Because no day 14 peak-response samples were available, the repertoires could be characterized only after the peak T cell response. The vaccine-associated CD4 TCRs covered the entire spike protein, and the dominant responses fell in regions 160-218 and 743-854. Conclusions about previously exposed vaccinees are limited because only six or seven AZD1222 recipients were SARS-CoV-2 seropositive at baseline.

The CDR3 regions of human TCRbeta chains were analyzed by immunosequencing. In the authors' own workflow: Repertoire TCRs were checked for matches against a reference library of SARS-CoV-2-specific TCRs that had been generated using the MIRA antigen-specificity platform. Breadth was defined as the fraction of unique TCRs that were SARS-CoV-2-associated. Depth was defined as the fraction of total T cells that were SARS-CoV-2-associated. Using the MIRA data, each spike-specific TCR was mapped to the spike region that the TCR reacts to and placed in a CD4 or CD8 class. Log10-transformed breadth and depth values were compared by one-way ANOVA with Sidak's multiple comparisons tests. As stored in TCRdb, this immuneACCESS dataset retains in-frame rearrangements with V and J assigned. A fraction of the clones does not appear; measured against another copy, unresolved V genes explain less than half of the discrepancy, and the remainder lacks a known reason. That table gives V, J and clone size, and the DNA gave D and trimming. This sample comprises roughly 120,000 clones, about 91% of them detected only once. The top ten clones comprise 4% to 5.5% of the sample.

The time point label, as the study defines it: baseline before first vaccination. Samples from vaccinated people were obtained from the UK trials COV001 and COV002, which included a single-blind randomized controlled phase 2/3 trial of AZD1222 (ChAdOx1 nCoV-19) in healthy adults. For TCRbeta chain sequencing, PBMC samples from trial participants were taken at day 0 and at day 28 after the second dose. Spanning cysteine to phenylalanine, the CDR3 consists of 15 amino acids. Kept here is only the CDR3 DNA, which spans 45 bases and is read in frame from base 1. Trimming removed 1 base from V and 5 bases from J, leaving 11 bases between the germline ends. The germline V gene specifies SGHDN as CDR1 and FVKESK as CDR2.

This receptor chain uses TRBV14 and TRBJ2-2; D gene: possibly TRBD2, on 6 matching bases. The clonotype was recovered from an adult in good health. Sequencing used peripheral blood, obtained on day 0 of AZD1222 vaccination. The bases read TGTGCCAGCAGCCAAGTCGGGGGTTGGACCGGGGAGCTGTTTTTT. This encodes CASSQVGGWTGELFF.